A single TCR beta chain is shown here with its context. Trimming pared 2 bases from V and 1 base from J, leaving 5 bases between. The germline gives CDR1 LNHNV, CDR2 YYDKDF (reference sequence). This CDR3 is 13 amino acids long. Only in-frame clones appear in the TCRdb table, and some are missing; sequencing was by immunoSEQ multiplex PCR. The sample holds tens of thousands of clones, approximately 95% seen once. These data belong to a study of T cells in tuberculosis. Sequencing was performed on PBMCs. The chain employs TRBV15 and TRBJ1-1; possibly TRBD1 for D (5 bases). This clonotype originated in a donor aged 10 to 29 with latent tuberculosis or without tuberculosis infection. Here the CDR3 reads CATSRQGNTEAFF. DNA for the CDR3: TGTGCCACCAGCAGACAGGGGAACACTGAAGCTTTCTTT. Full variable domain (rest looked up from reference TRBV15 and TRBJ1-1): DAMVIQNPRYQVTQFGKPVTLSCSQTLNHNVMYWYQQKSSQAPKLLFHYYDKDFNNEADTPDNFQSRRPNTSFCFLDIRSPGLGDTAMYLCATSRQGNTEAFFGQGTRLTVV.